This T cell receptor beta chain was sequenced for a study of T cell repertoires and HLA-DP antigens. The wider study: Alloantigens: one with one groove difference and one with around 9 differences versus self. Regarding the study as a whole: Against both alloantigens, CD137+ clonality was similar, 0.35 to 0.45.

About this clone itself: Antigen unknown.

The primer mix covered 54 TRBV segments and 13 TRBJ segments. Assay used: immunoSEQ multiplex PCR; TCRdb lists only in-frame clones, some missing. Here the sample spans about 120,000 clones, 80% to 95% being singletons. The germline V gene encodes CDR1 ENHRY and CDR2 SYGVKD. The CDR3 contains 17 residues. Losses at the gene ends were 3 bases for V and 0 bases for J; bases not matched to a gene: 8. Negative selection yielded untouched CD4+ T cells of average about 98% purity. The chain couples TRBV10-3 to TRBJ2-1, with 7 bases that match TRBD2. The TCR originated in a woman aged 18-35 years in good health and CMV-seronegative. Sequenced sample: CD4+ T cells from PBMCs. The CDR3 DNA sequence: TGTGCCATCAGTGATTGGGCGGGAGTGGACTCCTACAATGAGCAGTTCTTC. The encoded protein is CAISDWAGVDSYNEQFF.